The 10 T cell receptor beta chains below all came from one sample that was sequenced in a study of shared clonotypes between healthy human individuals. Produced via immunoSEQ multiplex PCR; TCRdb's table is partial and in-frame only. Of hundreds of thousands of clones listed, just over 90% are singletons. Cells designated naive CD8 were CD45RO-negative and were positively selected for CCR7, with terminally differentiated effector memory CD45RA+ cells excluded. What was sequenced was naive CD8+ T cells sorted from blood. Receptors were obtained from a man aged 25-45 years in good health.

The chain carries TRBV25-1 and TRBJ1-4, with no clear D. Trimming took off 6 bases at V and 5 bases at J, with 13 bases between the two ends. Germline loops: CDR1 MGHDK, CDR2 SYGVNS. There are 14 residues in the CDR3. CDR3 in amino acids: CASSLGGGNEKLFF. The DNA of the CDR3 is TGTGCCAGCAGCCTCGGTGGCGGAAATGAAAAACTGTTTTTT.

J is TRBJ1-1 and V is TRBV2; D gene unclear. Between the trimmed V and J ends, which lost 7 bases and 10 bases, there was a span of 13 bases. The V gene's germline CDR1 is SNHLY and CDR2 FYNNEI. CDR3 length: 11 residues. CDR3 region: CASITSRGAFF. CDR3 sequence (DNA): TGTGCCAGCATCACAAGCCGTGGAGCTTTCTTT.

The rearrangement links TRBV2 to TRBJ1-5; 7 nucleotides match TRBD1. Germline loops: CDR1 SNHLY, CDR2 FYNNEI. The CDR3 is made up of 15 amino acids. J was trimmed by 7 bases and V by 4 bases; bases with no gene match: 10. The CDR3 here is CASSGRQGVTQPQHF. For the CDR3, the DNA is TGTGCCAGCAGTGGCAGACAGGGAGTAACGCAGCCCCAGCATTTT. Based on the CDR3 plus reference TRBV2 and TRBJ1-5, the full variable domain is EPEVTQTPSHQVTQMGQEVILRCVPISNHLYFYWYRQILGQKVEFLVSFYNNEISEKSEIFDDQFSVERPDGSNFTLKIRSTKLEDSAMYFCASSGRQGVTQPQHFGDGTRLSIL.

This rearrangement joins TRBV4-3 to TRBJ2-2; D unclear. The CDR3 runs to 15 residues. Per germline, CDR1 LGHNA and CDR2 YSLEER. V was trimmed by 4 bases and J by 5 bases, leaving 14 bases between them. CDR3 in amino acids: CASSLSNEWTGELFF. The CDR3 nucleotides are TGCGCCAGCAGCCTCTCAAACGAATGGACCGGGGAGCTGTTTTTT.

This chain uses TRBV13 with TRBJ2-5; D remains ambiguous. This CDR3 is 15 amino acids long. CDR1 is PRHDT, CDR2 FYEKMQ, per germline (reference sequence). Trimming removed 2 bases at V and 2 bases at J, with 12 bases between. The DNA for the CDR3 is TGTGCCAGCAGCTTAATGAAGGGAAAGCAAGAGACCCAGTACTTC. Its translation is CASSLMKGKQETQYF.

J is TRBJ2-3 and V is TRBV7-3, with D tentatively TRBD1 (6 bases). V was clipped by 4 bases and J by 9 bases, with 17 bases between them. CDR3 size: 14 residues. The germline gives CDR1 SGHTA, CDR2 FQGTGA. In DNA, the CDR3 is TGTGCCAGCAGCTCCCCCGGCCGGGACAACACGCAGTATTTT. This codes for CASSSPGRDNTQYF.

In nucleotides, the CDR3 is TGTGCCAGCAGTTTATCAGACAGCACACACGAGCAGTACTTC. Its translation is CASSLSDSTHEQYF. The chain couples TRBV27 to TRBJ2-7; perhaps TRBD1 as D (5 bases). The CDR3 contains 14 residues. The V and J ends lost 0 bases and 5 bases respectively, with 11 bases between them. Germline V gene data show CDR1 as MNHEY and CDR2 as SMNVEV (reference sequence).

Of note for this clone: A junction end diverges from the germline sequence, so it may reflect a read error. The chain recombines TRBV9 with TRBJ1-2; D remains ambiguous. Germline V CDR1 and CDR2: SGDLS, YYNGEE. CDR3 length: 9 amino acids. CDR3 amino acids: CASSPTSNF. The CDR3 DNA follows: TGTGCCAGCAGCCCTACCAGTAACTTC.

CDR3 nucleotide sequence: TGCGCCAGCAGCCCGAGACAGGGTAGCCACGAGCAGTACTTC. It yields the protein CASSPRQGSHEQYF. This chain connects TRBV10-2 to TRBJ2-7; 7 nucleotides match TRBD1. CDR3 length equals 14 residues. CDR1 is WSHSY and CDR2 is SAAADI in the germline V gene. V was clipped by 6 bases and J by 5 bases; unmatched bases: 10.

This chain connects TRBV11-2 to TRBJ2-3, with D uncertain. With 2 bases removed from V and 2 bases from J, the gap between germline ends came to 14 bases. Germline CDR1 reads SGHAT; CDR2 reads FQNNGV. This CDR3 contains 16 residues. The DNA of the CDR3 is TGTGCCAGCAGCTTATCGCCGTCTGGGTTCACAGATACGCAGTATTTT. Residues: CASSLSPSGFTDTQYF.